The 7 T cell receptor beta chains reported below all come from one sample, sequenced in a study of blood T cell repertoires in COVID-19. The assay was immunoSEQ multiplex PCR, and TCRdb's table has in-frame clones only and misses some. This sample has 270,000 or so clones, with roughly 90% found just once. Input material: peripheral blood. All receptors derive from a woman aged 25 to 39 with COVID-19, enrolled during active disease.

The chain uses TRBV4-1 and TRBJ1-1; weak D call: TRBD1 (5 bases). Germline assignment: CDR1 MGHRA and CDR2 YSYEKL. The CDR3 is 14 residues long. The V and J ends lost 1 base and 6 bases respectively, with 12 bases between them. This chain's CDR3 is CASSQGGVRAEAFF. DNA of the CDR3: TGCGCCAGCAGCCAAGGGGGGGTCCGCGCTGAAGCTTTCTTT.

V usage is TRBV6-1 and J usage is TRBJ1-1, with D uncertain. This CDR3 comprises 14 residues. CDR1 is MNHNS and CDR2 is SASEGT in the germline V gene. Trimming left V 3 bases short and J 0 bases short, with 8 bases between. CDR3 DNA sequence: TGTGCCAGCAGTGAGATTAGTCTGAACACTGAAGCTTTCTTT. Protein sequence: CASSEISLNTEAFF.

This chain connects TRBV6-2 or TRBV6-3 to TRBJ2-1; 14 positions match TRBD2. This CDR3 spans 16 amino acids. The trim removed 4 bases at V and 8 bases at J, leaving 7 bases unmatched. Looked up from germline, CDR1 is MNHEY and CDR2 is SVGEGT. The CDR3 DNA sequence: TGTGCCAGCAGTTCGACTAGCGGGGGGGCTAGCCATGAGCAGTTCTTC. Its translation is CASSSTSGGASHEQFF.

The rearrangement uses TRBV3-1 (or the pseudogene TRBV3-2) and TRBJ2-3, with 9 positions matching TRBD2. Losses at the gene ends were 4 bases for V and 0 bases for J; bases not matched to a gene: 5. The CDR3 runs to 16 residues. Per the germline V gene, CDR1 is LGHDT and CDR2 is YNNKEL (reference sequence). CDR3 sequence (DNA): TGTGCCAGCAGCCCCCTAGCGGGGATAAGCACAGATACGCAGTATTTT. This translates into CASSPLAGISTDTQYF.

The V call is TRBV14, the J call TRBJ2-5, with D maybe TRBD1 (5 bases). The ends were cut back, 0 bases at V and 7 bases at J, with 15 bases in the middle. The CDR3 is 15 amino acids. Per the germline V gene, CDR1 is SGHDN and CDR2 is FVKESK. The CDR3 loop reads CASSQDDSPFGTQYF. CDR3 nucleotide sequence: TGTGCCAGCAGCCAAGATGACAGCCCCTTCGGGACCCAGTACTTC.

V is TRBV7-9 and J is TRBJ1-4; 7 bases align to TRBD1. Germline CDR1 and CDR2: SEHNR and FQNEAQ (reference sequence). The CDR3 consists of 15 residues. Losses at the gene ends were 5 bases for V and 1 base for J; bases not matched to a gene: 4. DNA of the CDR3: TGTGCCAGCAGCCCCGACAGGGTAACTAATGAAAAACTGTTTTTT. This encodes CASSPDRVTNEKLFF.

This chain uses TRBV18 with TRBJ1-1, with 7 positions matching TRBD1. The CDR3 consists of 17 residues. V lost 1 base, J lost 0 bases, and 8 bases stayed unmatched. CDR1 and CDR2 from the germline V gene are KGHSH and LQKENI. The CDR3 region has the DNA TGTGCCAGCTCACCACTCGGGGGACAGTATTTGAACACTGAAGCTTTCTTT. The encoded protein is CASSPLGGQYLNTEAFF.